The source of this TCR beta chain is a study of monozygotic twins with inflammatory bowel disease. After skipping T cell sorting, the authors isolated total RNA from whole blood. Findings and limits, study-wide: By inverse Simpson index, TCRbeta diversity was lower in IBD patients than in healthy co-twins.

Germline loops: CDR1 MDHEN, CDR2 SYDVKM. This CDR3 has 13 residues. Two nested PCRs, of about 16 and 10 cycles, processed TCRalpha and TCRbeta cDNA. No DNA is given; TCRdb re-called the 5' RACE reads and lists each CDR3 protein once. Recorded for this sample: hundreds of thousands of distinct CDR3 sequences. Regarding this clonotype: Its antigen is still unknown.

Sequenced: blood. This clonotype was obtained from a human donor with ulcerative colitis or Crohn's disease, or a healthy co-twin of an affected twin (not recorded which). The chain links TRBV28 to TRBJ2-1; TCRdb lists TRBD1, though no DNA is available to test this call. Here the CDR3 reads CASKDRNNNEQFF.